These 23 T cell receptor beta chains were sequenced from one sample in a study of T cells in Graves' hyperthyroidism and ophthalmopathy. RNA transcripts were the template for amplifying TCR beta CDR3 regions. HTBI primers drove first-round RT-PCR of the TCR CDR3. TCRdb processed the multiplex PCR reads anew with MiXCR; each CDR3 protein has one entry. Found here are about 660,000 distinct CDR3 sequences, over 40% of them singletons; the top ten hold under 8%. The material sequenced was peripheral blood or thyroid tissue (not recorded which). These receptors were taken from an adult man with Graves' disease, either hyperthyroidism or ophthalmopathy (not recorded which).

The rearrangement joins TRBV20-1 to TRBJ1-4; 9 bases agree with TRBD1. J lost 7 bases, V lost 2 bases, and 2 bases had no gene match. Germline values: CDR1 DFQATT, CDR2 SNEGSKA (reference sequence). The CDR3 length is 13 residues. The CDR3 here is CSARKTGGEKLFF. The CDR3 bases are TGCAGTGCTAGAAAGACAGGGGGTGAAAAACTGTTTTTT.

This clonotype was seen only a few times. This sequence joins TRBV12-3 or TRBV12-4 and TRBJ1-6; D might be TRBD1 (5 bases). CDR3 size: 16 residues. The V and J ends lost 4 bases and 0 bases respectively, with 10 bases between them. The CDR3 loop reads CASSWDASSYNSPLHF. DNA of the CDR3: TGTGCCAGCAGTTGGGACGCGAGCTCCTATAATTCACCCCTCCACTTT.

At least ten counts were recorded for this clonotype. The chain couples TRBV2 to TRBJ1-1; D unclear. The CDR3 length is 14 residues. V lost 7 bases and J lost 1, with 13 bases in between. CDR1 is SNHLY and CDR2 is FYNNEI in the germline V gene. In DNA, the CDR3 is TGTGCCAGCACTCCCTTGGGCAAGAACACTGAAGCTTTCTTT. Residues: CASTPLGKNTEAFF.

In DNA form, the CDR3 reads TGTGCCAGCAGTCCCTCGGGGGTGGTTGAAGCTTTCTTT. It encodes CASSPSGVVEAFF. The V call is TRBV12-3 or TRBV12-4, the J call TRBJ1-1; TRBD1 might be the D (5 bases). CDR3 size: 13 residues. The V gene lost 5 bases and the J gene lost 7 bases, with 14 bases spanning the gap.

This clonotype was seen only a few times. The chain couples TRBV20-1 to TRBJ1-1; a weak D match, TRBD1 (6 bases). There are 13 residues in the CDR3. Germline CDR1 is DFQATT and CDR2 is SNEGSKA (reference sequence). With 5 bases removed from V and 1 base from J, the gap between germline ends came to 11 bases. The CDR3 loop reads CSALDRWNTEAFF. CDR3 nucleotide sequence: TGCAGTGCTTTAGACAGGTGGAACACTGAAGCTTTCTTT.

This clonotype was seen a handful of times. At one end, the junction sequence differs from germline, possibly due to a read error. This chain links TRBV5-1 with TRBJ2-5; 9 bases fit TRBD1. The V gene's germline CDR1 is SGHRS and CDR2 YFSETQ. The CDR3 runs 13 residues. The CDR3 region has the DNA TGCGCCAGCAGCTTGGAGGTTTGGGACAGGGTTGTCTTC. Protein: CASSLEVWDRVVF.

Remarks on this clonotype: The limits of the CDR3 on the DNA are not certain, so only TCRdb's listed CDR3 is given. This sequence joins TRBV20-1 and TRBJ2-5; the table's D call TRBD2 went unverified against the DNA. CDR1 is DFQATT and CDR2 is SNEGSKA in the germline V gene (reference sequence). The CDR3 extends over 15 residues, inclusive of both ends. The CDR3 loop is CSARDFGSGSRGGNF.

The CDR3 DNA is TGCAGTGCTAGAGGACCTGCTAGGACTAGCTCCTACGAGCAGTACTTC. Protein sequence: CSARGPARTSSYEQYF. V and J are TRBV20-1 and TRBJ2-7; 7 nucleotides align to TRBD2. This CDR3 has 16 residues. Trimming at V came to 1 base and at J to 0 bases, leaving 9 bases not matched to a gene. From germline, CDR1 is DFQATT and CDR2 SNEGSKA (reference sequence).

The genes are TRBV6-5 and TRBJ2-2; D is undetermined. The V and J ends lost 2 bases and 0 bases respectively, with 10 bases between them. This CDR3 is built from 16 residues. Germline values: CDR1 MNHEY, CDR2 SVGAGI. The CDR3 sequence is CASSYGSPTNTGELFF. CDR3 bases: TGTGCCAGCAGTTACGGGTCCCCTACGAACACCGGGGAGCTGTTTTTT.

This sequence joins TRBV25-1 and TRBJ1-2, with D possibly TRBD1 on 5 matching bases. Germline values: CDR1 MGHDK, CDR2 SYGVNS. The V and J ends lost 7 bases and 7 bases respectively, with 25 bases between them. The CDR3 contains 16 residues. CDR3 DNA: TGTGCCAGCAACCCCGGGGGACCCGTGGCTGGGGGTGGCTACACCTTC. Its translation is CASNPGGPVAGGGYTF.

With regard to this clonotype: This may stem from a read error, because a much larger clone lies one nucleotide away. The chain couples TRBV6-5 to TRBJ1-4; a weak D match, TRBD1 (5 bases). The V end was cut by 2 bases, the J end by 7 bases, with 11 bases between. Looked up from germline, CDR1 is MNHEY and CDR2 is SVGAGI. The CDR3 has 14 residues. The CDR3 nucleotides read TGTGCCAGCAGTTACCTACGGGGCGGTGAAAAACTGTTTTTT. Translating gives CASSYLRGGEKLFF.

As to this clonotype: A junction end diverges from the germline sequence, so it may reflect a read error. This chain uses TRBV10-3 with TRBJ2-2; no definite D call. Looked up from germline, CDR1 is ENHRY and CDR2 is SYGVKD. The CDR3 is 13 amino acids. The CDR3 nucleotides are TGTGCCAGCAGTTACCCGCCGGCCGGGGAGCTGTTTTTT. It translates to CASSYPPAGELFF.

The CDR3 loop is CASSETDVYGYTF. For the CDR3, the DNA is TGTGCCAGCAGTGAAACAGACGTCTATGGCTACACCTTC. This rearrangement joins TRBV6-6 to TRBJ1-2; D call uncertain. The germline V gene encodes CDR1 MNHNY and CDR2 SVGAGI (reference sequence). This CDR3 has 13 amino acids. V dropped 5 bases and J dropped 4 bases, with 11 bases sitting between them.

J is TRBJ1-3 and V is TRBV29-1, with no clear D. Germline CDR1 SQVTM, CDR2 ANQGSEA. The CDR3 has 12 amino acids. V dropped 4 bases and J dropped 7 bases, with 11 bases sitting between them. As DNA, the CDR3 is TGCAGCGTTGCTAGGTCGGAGAACACCATATATTTT. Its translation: CSVARSENTIYF.

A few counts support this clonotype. CDR3 in amino acids: CASSGIAGGPGEQYF. The CDR3 region has the DNA TGTGCCAGCAGCGGGATAGCGGGAGGGCCGGGAGAGCAGTACTTC. V usage is TRBV9 and J usage is TRBJ2-7, with 11 bases that match TRBD2. The CDR3 contains 15 residues. CDR1 is SGDLS, CDR2 YYNGEE, per germline. V lost 3 bases to trimming and J lost 7 bases; unmatched junction nucleotides: 9.

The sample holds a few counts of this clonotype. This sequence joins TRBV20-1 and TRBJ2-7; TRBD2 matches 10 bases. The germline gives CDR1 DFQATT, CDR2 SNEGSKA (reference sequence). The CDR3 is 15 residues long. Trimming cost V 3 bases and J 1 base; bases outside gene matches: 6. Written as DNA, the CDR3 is TGCAGTGCTAGTGCTAGCGGGGGATCTTCCTACGAGCAGTACTTC. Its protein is CSASASGGSSYEQYF.

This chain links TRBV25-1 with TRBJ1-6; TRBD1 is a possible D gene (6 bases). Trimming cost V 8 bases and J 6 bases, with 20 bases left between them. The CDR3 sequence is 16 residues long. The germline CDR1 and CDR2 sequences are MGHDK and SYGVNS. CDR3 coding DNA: TGTGCCAGCTTGACGTTACAGGGTGGTCGTAATTCACCCCTCCACTTT. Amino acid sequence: CASLTLQGGRNSPLHF.

The CDR3 DNA reads as TGTGCCACCAGTGACAATGAAAAACTGTTTTTT. Its translation is CATSDNEKLFF. The rearrangement uses TRBV24-1 and TRBJ1-4, with D unclear. CDR3 length: 11 residues. Germline values: CDR1 KGHDR, CDR2 SFDVKD. Between the trimmed V and J ends, which lost 4 bases and 5 bases, there was a span of 1 base.

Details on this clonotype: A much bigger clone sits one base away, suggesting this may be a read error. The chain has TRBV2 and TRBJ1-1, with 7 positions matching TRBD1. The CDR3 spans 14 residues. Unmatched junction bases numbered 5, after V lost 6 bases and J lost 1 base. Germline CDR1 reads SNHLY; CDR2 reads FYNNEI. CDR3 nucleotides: TGTGCCAGCAGCCAGACAGGGTGGAACACTGAAGCTTTCTTT. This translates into CASSQTGWNTEAFF. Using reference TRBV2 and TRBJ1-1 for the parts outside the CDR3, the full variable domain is EPEVTQTPSHQVTQMGQEVILRCVPISNHLYFYWYRQILGQKVEFLVSFYNNEISEKSEIFDDQFSVERPDGSNFTLKIRSTKLEDSAMYFCASSQTGWNTEAFFGQGTRLTVV.

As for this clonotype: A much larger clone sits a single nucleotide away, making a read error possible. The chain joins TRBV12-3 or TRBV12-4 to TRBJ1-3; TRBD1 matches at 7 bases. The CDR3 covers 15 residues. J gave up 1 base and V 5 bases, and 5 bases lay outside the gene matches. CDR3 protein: CASSRPGQSGNTIYF. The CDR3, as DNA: TGTGCCAGCAGTCGACCGGGACAGTCTGGAAACACCATATATTTT.

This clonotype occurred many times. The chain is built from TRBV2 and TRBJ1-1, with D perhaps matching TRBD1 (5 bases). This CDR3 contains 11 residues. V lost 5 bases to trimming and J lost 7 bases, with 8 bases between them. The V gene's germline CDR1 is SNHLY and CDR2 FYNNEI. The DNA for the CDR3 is TGTGCCAGCAGTCCTCAGGGTGAAGCTTTCTTT. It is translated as CASSPQGEAFF. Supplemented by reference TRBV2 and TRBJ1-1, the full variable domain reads EPEVTQTPSHQVTQMGQEVILRCVPISNHLYFYWYRQILGQKVEFLVSFYNNEISEKSEIFDDQFSVERPDGSNFTLKIRSTKLEDSAMYFCASSPQGEAFFGQGTRLTVV.

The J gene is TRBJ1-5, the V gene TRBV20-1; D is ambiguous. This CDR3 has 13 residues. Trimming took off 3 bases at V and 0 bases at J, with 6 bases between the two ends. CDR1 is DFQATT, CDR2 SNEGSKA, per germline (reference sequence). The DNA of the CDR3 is TGCAGTGCTAGTTACGGTAGCAATCAGCCCCAGCATTTT. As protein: CSASYGSNQPQHF.

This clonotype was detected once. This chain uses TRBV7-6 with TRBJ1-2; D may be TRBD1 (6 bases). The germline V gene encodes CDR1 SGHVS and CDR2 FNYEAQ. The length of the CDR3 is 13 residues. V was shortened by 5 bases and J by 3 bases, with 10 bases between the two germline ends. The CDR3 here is CASSAGVDYGYTF. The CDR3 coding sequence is TGTGCCAGCAGCGCAGGGGTAGACTATGGCTACACCTTC.